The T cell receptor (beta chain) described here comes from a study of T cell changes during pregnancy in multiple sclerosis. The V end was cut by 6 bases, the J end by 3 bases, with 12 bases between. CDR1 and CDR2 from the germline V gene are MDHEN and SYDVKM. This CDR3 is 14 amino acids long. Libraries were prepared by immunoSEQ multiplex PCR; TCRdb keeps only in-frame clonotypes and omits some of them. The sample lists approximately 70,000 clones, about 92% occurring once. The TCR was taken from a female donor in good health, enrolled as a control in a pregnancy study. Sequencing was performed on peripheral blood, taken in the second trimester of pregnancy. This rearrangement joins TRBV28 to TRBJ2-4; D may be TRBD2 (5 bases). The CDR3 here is CASSPGSGKNIQYF. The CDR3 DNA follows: TGTGCCAGCAGCCCCGGCAGCGGCAAAAACATTCAGTACTTC.